This TCR beta chain was observed in a study of identical twins. TCRdb used MiXCR to reprocess the 5' RACE reads, holding one entry per CDR3 protein. The sample has approximately 600,000 distinct CDR3 sequences; under 8.5% are singletons. This clonotype came up a few times. Trimming took 1 base from V and 4 from J, leaving 10 bases between them. Germline CDR1 reads SGHVS; CDR2 reads FNYEAQ. This CDR3 spans 15 amino acids. This sample also appeared in a second study, on yellow fever vaccine responses in identical twins.

Input material: PBMCs. This TCR came from a woman aged 18-35 years in good health. The rearrangement uses TRBV7-6 and TRBJ2-2, with D maybe TRBD2 (6 bases). In nucleotides, the CDR3 is TGTGCCAGCAGCTTAGATCAGGGAGGCACCGGGGAGCTGTTTTTT. It codes for CASSLDQGGTGELFF.